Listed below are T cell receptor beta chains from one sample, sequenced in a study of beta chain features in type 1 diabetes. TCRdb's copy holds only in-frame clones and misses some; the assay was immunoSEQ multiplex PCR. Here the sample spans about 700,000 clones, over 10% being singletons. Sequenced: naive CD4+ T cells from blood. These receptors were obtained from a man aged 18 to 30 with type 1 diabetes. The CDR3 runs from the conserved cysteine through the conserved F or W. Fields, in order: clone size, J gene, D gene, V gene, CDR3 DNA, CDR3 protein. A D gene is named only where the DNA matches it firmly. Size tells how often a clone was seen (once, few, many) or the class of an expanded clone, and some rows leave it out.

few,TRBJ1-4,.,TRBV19,TGTGCCAGTAAATCGTCGGGGGCGGTCGGTGAAAAACTGTTTTTT,CASKSSGAVGEKLFF
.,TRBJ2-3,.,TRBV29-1,TGCAGCGTTGAATGGCAGGGTGTCACAGATACGCAGTATTTT,CSVEWQGVTDTQYF
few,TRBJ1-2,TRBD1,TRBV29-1,TGCAGCGTCGATACCGGGACAGGGAGGGGCTACACCTTC,CSVDTGTGRGYTF
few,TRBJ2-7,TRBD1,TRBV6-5,TGTGCCAGCAGCCTATCCGGGACAGATCCCTACGAGCAGTACTTC,CASSLSGTDPYEQYF
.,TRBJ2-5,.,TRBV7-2,TGTGCCAGCAGCTTAGCGGGGGAGACCCAGTACTTC,CASSLAGETQYF
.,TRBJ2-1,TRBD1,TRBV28,TGTGCCAGCACCCCGATAGACAGGGGCTACAATGAGCAGTTCTTC,CASTPIDRGYNEQFF
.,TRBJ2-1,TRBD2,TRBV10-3,TGTGCCACGCAAGTGGGACTAGCGGAGAACAATGAGCAGTTCTTC,CATQVGLAENNEQFF
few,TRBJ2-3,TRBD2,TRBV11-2,TGTGCCAGCAGCGCAGGGCGGGGGGGCAGAGATACGCAGTATTTT,CASSAGRGGRDTQYF
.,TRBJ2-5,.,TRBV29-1,TGCAGCGTTGCCCAGGGATGGGAGACCCAGTACTTC,CSVAQGWETQYF
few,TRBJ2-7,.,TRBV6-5,TGTGCCAGCAGTACGGTTAGGGCGCACGAGCAGTACTTC,CASSTVRAHEQYF
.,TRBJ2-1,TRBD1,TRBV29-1,TGCAGCGGGACCGGGACAGGGGGGGCCTACAATGAGCAGTTCTTC,CSGTGTGGAYNEQFF
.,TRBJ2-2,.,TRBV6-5,TGTGCCAGCAGTTACTGGATCGGGGTTCCCGGGGAGCTGTTTTTT,CASSYWIGVPGELFF
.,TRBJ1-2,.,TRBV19,TGTGCCAGTAGTATACGTGGGGGACCTAACTATGGCTACACCTTC,CASSIRGGPNYGYTF
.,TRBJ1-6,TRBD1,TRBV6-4,TGTGCCAGCAGACTACAGGGGACGGATAATTCACCCCTCCACTTT,CASRLQGTDNSPLHF
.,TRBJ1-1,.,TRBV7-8,TGTGCCAGCGGCCCAGGGCGAATAGGGGCGATCACTGAAGCTTTCTTT,CASGPGRIGAITEAFF
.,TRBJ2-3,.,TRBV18,TGTGCCAGCTCAGGGACTAGCACAGATACGCAGTATTTT,CASSGTSTDTQYF
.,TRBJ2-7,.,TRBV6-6,TGTGCCAGCAGTGGAGACGAGCAGTACTTC,CASSGDEQYF
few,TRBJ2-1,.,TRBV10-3,TGTGCCATCAGTCCAGAGGTGAGCTCCTACAATGAGCAGTTCTTC,CAISPEVSSYNEQFF
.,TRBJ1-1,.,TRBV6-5,TGTGCCAGCAGTTACGTGGTAGACACTGAAGCTTTCTTT,CASSYVVDTEAFF
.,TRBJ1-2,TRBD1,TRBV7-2,TGTGCCAGCAGCTTGACAGGGGTATTAAGCTACACCTTC,CASSLTGVLSYTF
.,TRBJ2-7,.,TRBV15,TGTGCCACCAGCCACGGGGGCGAGCAGTACTTC,CATSHGGEQYF
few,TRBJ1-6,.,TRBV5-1,TGCGCCAGCAGCTTGGTAACAGGAAGAAATAATTCACCCCTCCACTTT,CASSLVTGRNNSPLHF
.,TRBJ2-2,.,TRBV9,TGTGCCAGCAGCGTAGCGGGACCAAACACCGGGGAGCTGTTTTTT,CASSVAGPNTGELFF
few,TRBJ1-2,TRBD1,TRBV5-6,TGTGCCAGCAGTTCGGGACAGATATATGGCTACACCTTC,CASSSGQIYGYTF
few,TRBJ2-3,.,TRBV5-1,TGCGCCAGCAGCTTGGCCCCGGCTAGCACAGATACGCAGTATTTT,CASSLAPASTDTQYF
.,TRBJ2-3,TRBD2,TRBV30,TGTGCCTGGATCCTAGCGGGGGACACAGATACGCAGTATTTT,CAWILAGDTDTQYF
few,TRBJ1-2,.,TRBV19,TGTGCCAGTAGTATGGACGAATACTATGGCTACACCTTC,CASSMDEYYGYTF
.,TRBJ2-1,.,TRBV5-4,TGTGCCAGCATCCCATGGACAGACAGCTCCTACAATGAGCAGTTCTTC,CASIPWTDSSYNEQFF
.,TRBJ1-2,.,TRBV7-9,TGTGCCAGCAGCTTAGCAGGGGAGGGCTACACCTTC,CASSLAGEGYTF
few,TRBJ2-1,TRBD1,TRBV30,TGTGCCTGGAGTGGGGACAGGGGAACGGACGATGAGCAGTTCTTC,CAWSGDRGTDDEQFF
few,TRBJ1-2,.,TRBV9,TGTGCCAGCGGTCAGGAGCACTATGGCTACACCTTC,CASGQEHYGYTF
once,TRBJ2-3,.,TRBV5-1,TGCGCCAGCAGCTTGGGGGCTAGCGTCGACACAGATACGCAGTATTTT,CASSLGASVDTDTQYF
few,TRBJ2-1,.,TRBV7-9,TGTGCCAGCAGCCCCAATACGGGACTGGAACAGTTCTTC,CASSPNTGLEQFF
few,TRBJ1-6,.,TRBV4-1,TGCGCCAGCAGCCAAGACTGGTGGAGCTCCTATAATTCACCCCTCCACTTT,CASSQDWWSSYNSPLHF
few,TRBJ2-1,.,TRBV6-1,TGTGCCAGCAGTGCAAACAATGAGCAGTTCTTC,CASSANNEQFF
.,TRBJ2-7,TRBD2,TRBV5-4,TGTGCCAGCAGCTGGGGGGGCTACGAGCAGTACTTC,CASSWGGYEQYF
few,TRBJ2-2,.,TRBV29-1,TGCGCTTGGATACCGGCCACCGGGGAGCTGTTTTTT,CAWIPATGELFF
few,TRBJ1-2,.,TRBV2,TGTGCCAGCCCGGAAGCTGGCGGCTACACCTTC,CASPEAGGYTF
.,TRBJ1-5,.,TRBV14,TGTGCCAGCAGCCAAGATGGCGTGGGGCCCCAGCATTTT,CASSQDGVGPQHF
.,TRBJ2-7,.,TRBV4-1,TGCGCCAGCAGCCAAGCCTCGGGGCAGGTGAACGAGCAGTACTTC,CASSQASGQVNEQYF